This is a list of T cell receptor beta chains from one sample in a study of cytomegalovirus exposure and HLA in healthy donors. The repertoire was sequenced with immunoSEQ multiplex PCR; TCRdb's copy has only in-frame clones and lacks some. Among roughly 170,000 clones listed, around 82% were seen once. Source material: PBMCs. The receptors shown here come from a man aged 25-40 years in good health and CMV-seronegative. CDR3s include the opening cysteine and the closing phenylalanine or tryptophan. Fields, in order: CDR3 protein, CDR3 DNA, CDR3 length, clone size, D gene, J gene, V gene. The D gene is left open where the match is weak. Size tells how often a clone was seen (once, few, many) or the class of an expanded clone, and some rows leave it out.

cdr3_aa: CASSLVRGVSHEQFF
cdr3_nt: TGCGCCAGCAGTCTCGTCAGGGGGGTAAGCCATGAGCAGTTCTTC
cdr3_length: 15
clone_size: -
d_call: -
j_call: TRBJ2-1
v_call: TRBV23-1

cdr3_aa: CASSLHSGTGGFMNTEAFF
cdr3_nt: TGTGCCAGCAGTCTCCACTCCGGGACAGGGGGCTTCATGAACACTGAAGCTTTCTTT
cdr3_length: 19
clone_size: -
d_call: TRBD1
j_call: TRBJ1-1
v_call: TRBV27

cdr3_aa: CASSPTPGTADQPQHF
cdr3_nt: TGTGCCAGCAGCCCCACCCCCGGGACAGCAGATCAGCCCCAGCATTTT
cdr3_length: 16
clone_size: -
d_call: TRBD1
j_call: TRBJ1-5
v_call: TRBV5-4

cdr3_aa: CASSLLAGGETQYF
cdr3_nt: TGCGCCAGCAGTCTACTAGCGGGGGGAGAGACCCAGTACTTC
cdr3_length: 14
clone_size: -
d_call: TRBD2
j_call: TRBJ2-5
v_call: TRBV4-1

cdr3_aa: CASSANREPYGYTF
cdr3_nt: TGTGCCAGCAGTGCTAACCGGGAGCCCTATGGCTACACCTTC
cdr3_length: 14
clone_size: -
d_call: -
j_call: TRBJ1-2
v_call: TRBV6-5

cdr3_aa: CASSPRLEGNKNIQYF
cdr3_nt: TGTGCCAGCTCACCAAGATTGGAGGGGAATAAAAACATTCAGTACTTC
cdr3_length: 16
clone_size: -
d_call: -
j_call: TRBJ2-4
v_call: TRBV18

cdr3_aa: CASSPGGHSYNEQFF
cdr3_nt: TGTGCCAGCAGTCCAGGGGGCCACTCCTACAATGAGCAGTTCTTC
cdr3_length: 15
clone_size: -
d_call: TRBD1
j_call: TRBJ2-1
v_call: TRBV27

cdr3_aa: CASSFPGQLVPYEQYF
cdr3_nt: TGTGCCAGCAGTTTCCCGGGACAACTTGTACCCTACGAGCAGTACTTC
cdr3_length: 16
clone_size: once
d_call: -
j_call: TRBJ2-7
v_call: TRBV28

cdr3_aa: CASSQDQGGYVEAFF
cdr3_nt: TGCGCCAGCAGCCAAGATCAAGGGGGTTACGTTGAAGCTTTCTTT
cdr3_length: 15
clone_size: -
d_call: -
j_call: TRBJ1-1
v_call: TRBV4-1

cdr3_aa: CASSLEGGPIAKNIQYF
cdr3_nt: TGTGCCAGCAGTTTAGAGGGAGGACCGATAGCCAAAAACATTCAGTACTTC
cdr3_length: 17
clone_size: -
d_call: -
j_call: TRBJ2-4
v_call: TRBV27

cdr3_aa: CASSLHPGLAGRNEQFF
cdr3_nt: TGCGCCAGCAGCTTGCACCCGGGACTAGCGGGGCGGAATGAGCAGTTCTTC
cdr3_length: 17
clone_size: -
d_call: TRBD2
j_call: TRBJ2-1
v_call: TRBV5-1

cdr3_aa: CASSPPAQYSGNTIYF
cdr3_nt: TGTGCCAGCTCACCACCTGCACAGTACTCTGGAAACACCATATATTTT
cdr3_length: 16
clone_size: -
d_call: -
j_call: TRBJ1-3
v_call: TRBV18

cdr3_aa: CASSTELAGGYNEQFF
cdr3_nt: TGCGCCAGCAGCACCGAACTAGCGGGGGGCTACAATGAGCAGTTCTTC
cdr3_length: 16
clone_size: -
d_call: TRBD2
j_call: TRBJ2-1
v_call: TRBV5-1

cdr3_aa: CASSDRNYGYTF
cdr3_nt: TGTGCCAGCAGTGACAGAAACTATGGCTACACCTTC
cdr3_length: 12
clone_size: -
d_call: -
j_call: TRBJ1-2
v_call: TRBV6-5

cdr3_aa: CASSQTSGTFWYEQYF
cdr3_nt: TGCGCCAGCAGCCAAACAAGCGGGACTTTCTGGTACGAGCAGTACTTC
cdr3_length: 16
clone_size: -
d_call: TRBD2
j_call: TRBJ2-7
v_call: TRBV4-1

cdr3_aa: CASSSPQRLAGLGNTGELFF
cdr3_nt: TGTGCCAGTAGTAGCCCACAAAGACTAGCGGGGTTGGGGAACACCGGGGAGCTGTTTTTT
cdr3_length: 20
clone_size: -
d_call: TRBD2
j_call: TRBJ2-2
v_call: TRBV19

cdr3_aa: CASSPGPGGRGPYEQYF
cdr3_nt: TGTGCCAGCTCACCGGGGCCGGGAGGGCGGGGTCCCTACGAGCAGTACTTC
cdr3_length: 17
clone_size: -
d_call: TRBD2
j_call: TRBJ2-7
v_call: TRBV18

cdr3_aa: CASSLGQGSQPQHF
cdr3_nt: TGCGCCAGCAGCTTAGGACAGGGCAGTCAGCCCCAGCATTTT
cdr3_length: 14
clone_size: -
d_call: TRBD1
j_call: TRBJ1-5
v_call: TRBV5-1

cdr3_aa: CASSLSIPGLQNTGELFF
cdr3_nt: TGCGCCAGCAGCCTGAGCATTCCGGGACTACAGAACACCGGGGAGCTGTTTTTT
cdr3_length: 18
clone_size: -
d_call: TRBD2
j_call: TRBJ2-2
v_call: TRBV5-1

cdr3_aa: CAWSVVAGGRETQYF
cdr3_nt: TGTGCCTGGAGTGTAGTAGCGGGGGGCCGGGAGACCCAGTACTTC
cdr3_length: 15
clone_size: -
d_call: TRBD2
j_call: TRBJ2-5
v_call: TRBV30

cdr3_aa: CASSFSGRETYEQYF
cdr3_nt: TGTGCCAGCAGTTTCAGCGGGAGGGAAACCTACGAGCAGTACTTC
cdr3_length: 15
clone_size: few
d_call: TRBD2
j_call: TRBJ2-7
v_call: TRBV27

cdr3_aa: CASSRQGLNTGELFF
cdr3_nt: TGTGCCAGCAGCCGACAGGGGCTGAACACCGGGGAGCTGTTTTTT
cdr3_length: 15
clone_size: -
d_call: TRBD1
j_call: TRBJ2-2
v_call: TRBV5-4

cdr3_aa: CASPVGTGRYNEQFF
cdr3_nt: TGTGCCAGTCCCGTGGGGACTGGACGCTACAATGAGCAGTTCTTC
cdr3_length: 15
clone_size: -
d_call: -
j_call: TRBJ2-1
v_call: TRBV2

cdr3_aa: CASSSRQGWDTEAFF
cdr3_nt: TGTGCCAGCAGTTCGCGACAGGGTTGGGACACTGAAGCTTTCTTT
cdr3_length: 15
clone_size: -
d_call: TRBD1
j_call: TRBJ1-1
v_call: TRBV6-5

cdr3_aa: CASSLTTRNLYNEQFF
cdr3_nt: TGTGCCAGCAGCTTAACGACTAGAAATCTCTACAATGAGCAGTTCTTC
cdr3_length: 16
clone_size: -
d_call: -
j_call: TRBJ2-1
v_call: TRBV7-2

cdr3_aa: CASNVRAGGNTIYF
cdr3_nt: TGTGCCAGTAACGTCCGGGCAGGGGGAAACACCATATATTTT
cdr3_length: 14
clone_size: -
d_call: -
j_call: TRBJ1-3
v_call: TRBV19

cdr3_aa: CASSLGRELTDTQYF
cdr3_nt: TGTGCCAGCAGCTTAGGACGGGAACTCACAGATACGCAGTATTTT
cdr3_length: 15
clone_size: -
d_call: -
j_call: TRBJ2-3
v_call: TRBV7-2

cdr3_aa: CASSLPDRAFYEQYF
cdr3_nt: TGTGCCAGCAGCCTTCCGGACAGGGCGTTTTACGAGCAGTACTTC
cdr3_length: 15
clone_size: -
d_call: TRBD1
j_call: TRBJ2-7
v_call: TRBV7-9